This T cell receptor (beta chain) derives from a study of CD8 T cells in ankylosing spondylitis. Findings and caveats of the study: Past studies reported some motif variants in reactive arthritis synovial fluid and blood. Blood of patients with ankylosing spondylitis appeared to be characterized by a TCR beta motif of eight or nine highly homologous variants.

There are many counts of this clonotype. Its cognate antigen is unknown. The CDR3 is 14 residues long. CDR1 PRHDT and CDR2 FYEKMQ come from the germline V gene (reference sequence). The ends lost 4 bases at V and 4 bases at J; junction bases unmatched: 4. TCRdb recomputed calls from the 5' RACE reads with MiXCR, one row per CDR3 protein. The data hold tens of thousands of distinct CDR3 sequences, with roughly 5% observed a single time. The chain is built from TRBV13 and TRBJ2-5, with 9 bases identical to TRBD2. Sequencing used blood, either unsorted or a sorted T cell fraction (not recorded which). This clonotype was sampled from a male donor with ankylosing spondylitis or in good health (not recorded which). In nucleotides, the CDR3 is TGTGCCAGCAGCTCGGGACTAGCTGTAGAGACCCAGTACTTC. This gives the protein CASSSGLAVETQYF.